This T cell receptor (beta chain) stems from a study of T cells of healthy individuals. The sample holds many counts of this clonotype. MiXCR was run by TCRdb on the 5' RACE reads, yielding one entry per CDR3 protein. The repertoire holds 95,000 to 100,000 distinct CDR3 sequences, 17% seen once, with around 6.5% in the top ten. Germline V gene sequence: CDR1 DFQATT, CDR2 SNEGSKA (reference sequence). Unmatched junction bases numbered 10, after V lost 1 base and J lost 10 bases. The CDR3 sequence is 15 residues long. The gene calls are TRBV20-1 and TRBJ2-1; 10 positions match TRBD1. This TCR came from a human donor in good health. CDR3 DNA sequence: TGCAGTGCTAGAGCCCGGGACAGGGGAGCTGGCGAGCAGTTCTTC. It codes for CSARARDRGAGEQFF.